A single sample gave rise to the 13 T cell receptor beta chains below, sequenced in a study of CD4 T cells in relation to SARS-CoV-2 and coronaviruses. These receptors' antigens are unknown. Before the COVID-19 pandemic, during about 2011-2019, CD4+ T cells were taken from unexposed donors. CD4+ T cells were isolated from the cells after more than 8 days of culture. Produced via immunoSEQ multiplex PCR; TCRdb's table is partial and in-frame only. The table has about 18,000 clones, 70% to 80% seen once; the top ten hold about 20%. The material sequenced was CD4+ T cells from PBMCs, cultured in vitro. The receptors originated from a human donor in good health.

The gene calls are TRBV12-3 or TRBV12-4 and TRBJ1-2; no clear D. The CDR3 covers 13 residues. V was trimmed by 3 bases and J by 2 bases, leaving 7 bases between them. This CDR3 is CASSFPPNYGYTF. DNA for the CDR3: TGTGCCAGCAGTTTCCCCCCAAACTATGGCTACACCTTC.

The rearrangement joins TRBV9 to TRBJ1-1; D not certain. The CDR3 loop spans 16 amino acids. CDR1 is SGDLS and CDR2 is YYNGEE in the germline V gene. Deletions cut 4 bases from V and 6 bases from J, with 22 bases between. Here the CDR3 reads CASSPTPGRGDSEAFF. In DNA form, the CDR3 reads TGTGCCAGCAGCCCTACACCTGGGCGTGGGGATTCTGAAGCTTTCTTT.

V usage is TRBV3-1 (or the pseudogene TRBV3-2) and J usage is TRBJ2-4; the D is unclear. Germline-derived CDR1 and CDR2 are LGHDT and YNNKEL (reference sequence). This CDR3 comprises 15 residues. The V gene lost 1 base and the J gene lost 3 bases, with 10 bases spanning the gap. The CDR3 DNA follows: TGTGCCAGCAGCCAAGGGGCGCATGACAAAAACATTCAGTACTTC. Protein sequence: CASSQGAHDKNIQYF.

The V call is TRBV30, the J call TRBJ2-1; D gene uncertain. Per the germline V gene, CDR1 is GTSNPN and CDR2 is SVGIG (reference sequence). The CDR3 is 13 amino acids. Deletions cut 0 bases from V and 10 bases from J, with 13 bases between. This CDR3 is CAWSVGANPEQFF. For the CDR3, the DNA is TGTGCCTGGAGTGTAGGTGCTAACCCGGAGCAGTTCTTC.

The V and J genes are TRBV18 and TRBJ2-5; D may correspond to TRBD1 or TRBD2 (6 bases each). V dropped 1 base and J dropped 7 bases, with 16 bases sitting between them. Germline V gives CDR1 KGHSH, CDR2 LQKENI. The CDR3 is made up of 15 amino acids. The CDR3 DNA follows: TGTGCCAGCTCACCACAACGGGACTCCAGGGGGACCCAGTACTTC. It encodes CASSPQRDSRGTQYF.

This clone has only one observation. CDR3 coding DNA: TGTGCCAGTAGTACCTCACACGCTCGGGGGATCGACTACACCTTC. As protein: CASSTSHARGIDYTF. The chain is built from TRBV19 and TRBJ1-2; TRBD1 is a possible D gene (5 bases). Germline V gene data show CDR1 as LNHDA and CDR2 as SQIVND (reference sequence). The CDR3 has 15 amino acids. Trimming removed 4 bases at V and 10 bases at J, with 22 bases between.

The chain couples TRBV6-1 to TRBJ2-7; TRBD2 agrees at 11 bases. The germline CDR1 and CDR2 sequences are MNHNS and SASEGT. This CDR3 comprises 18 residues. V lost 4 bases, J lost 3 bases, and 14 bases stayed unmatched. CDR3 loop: CASSAENTGLAEIYEQYF. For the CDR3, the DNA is TGTGCCAGCAGTGCGGAAAATACGGGACTAGCGGAGATCTACGAGCAGTACTTC.

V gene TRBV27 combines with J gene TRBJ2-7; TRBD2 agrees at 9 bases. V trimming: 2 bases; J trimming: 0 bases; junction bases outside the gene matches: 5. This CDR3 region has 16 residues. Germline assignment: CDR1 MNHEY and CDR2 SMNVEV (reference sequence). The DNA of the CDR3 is TGTGCCAGCAGTTTACGGCTAGCGGGAACCTCCTACGAGCAGTACTTC. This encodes CASSLRLAGTSYEQYF.

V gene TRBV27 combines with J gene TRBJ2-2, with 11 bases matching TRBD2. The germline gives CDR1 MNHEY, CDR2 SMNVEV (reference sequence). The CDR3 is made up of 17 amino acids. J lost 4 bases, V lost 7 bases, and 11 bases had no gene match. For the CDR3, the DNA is TGTGCCAGCACTCGACTAGCGGGATCGTTCGGCACCGGGGAGCTGTTTTTT. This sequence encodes CASTRLAGSFGTGELFF.

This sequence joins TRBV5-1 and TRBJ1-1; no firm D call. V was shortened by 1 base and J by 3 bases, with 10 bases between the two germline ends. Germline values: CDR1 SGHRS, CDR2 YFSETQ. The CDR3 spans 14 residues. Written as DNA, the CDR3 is TGCGCCAGCAGCTTGAGTGGGAGGGACACTGAAGCTTTCTTT. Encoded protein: CASSLSGRDTEAFF.

CDR3 DNA sequence: TGTGCCATCAGTGTCGACAGGGTAAACACTGAAGCTTTCTTT. This encodes CAISVDRVNTEAFF. The genes are TRBV10-3 and TRBJ1-1; 7 nucleotides align to TRBD1. With V trimmed by 4 bases and J by 2 bases, 4 bases remained unmatched. This CDR3 is 14 amino acids long. Germline V lookup: CDR1 ENHRY, CDR2 SYGVKD.

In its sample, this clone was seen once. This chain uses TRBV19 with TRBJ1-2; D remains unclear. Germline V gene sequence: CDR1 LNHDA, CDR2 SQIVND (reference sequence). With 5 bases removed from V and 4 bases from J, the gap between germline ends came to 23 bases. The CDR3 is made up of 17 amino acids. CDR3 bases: TGTGCCAGTAGTGACCCCGGCGGAGTAAATCCTCGCTATGGCTACACCTTC. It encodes CASSDPGGVNPRYGYTF.

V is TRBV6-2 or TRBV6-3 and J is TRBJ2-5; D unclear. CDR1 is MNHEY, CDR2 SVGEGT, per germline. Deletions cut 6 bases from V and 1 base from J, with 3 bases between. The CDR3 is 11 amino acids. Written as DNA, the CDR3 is TGTGCCAGCAGCCGCCAAGAGACCCAGTACTTC. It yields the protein CASSRQETQYF.